Below, 26 T cell receptor beta chains from the same sample are listed, as sequenced in a study of blood T cell repertoires in COVID-19. Profiling relied on immunoSEQ multiplex PCR, and the TCRdb table lists in-frame clones only, not all of them. The sample yields hundreds of thousands of clones, approximately 86% seen once. Specimen: peripheral blood. The source is a man aged 35-49 years with acute or convalescent COVID-19.

Only one count was recorded for this clone. The J gene is TRBJ1-2, the V gene TRBV19; possibly TRBD1 for D (6 bases). Germline assignment: CDR1 LNHDA and CDR2 SQIVND (reference sequence). The CDR3 is made up of 17 amino acids. With 4 bases removed from V and 4 bases from J, the gap between germline ends came to 22 bases. The CDR3 reads CASSTNQGGGRTYGYTF. The CDR3 nucleotides are TGTGCCAGTAGTACAAACCAGGGAGGGGGACGGACCTATGGCTACACCTTC.

A word on this clone: This sample also contains other DNA sequences that code for the same CDR3. The chain uses TRBV5-4 and TRBJ2-3; 13 nucleotides match TRBD2. The germline V gene encodes CDR1 SGHNT and CDR2 YYREEE (reference sequence). CDR3 length: 15 amino acids. V shed 5 bases, J shed 3 bases, and the junction held 3 bases outside the gene matches. The CDR3 is CASSSGLAGTDTQYF. The CDR3 DNA is TGTGCCAGCAGTTCGGGACTAGCGGGGACAGATACGCAGTATTTT.

The rearrangement uses TRBV4-3 and TRBJ1-2; D is unclear. V was clipped by 1 base and J by 4 bases, with 10 bases between them. The CDR3 contains 14 residues. The germline CDR1 and CDR2 sequences are LGHNA and YSLEER. The CDR3 spells CASSQGSGAYGYTF. The CDR3 DNA is TGCGCCAGCAGCCAAGGCAGTGGAGCCTATGGCTACACCTTC.

The chain joins TRBV4-3 to TRBJ2-1, with 8 bases identical to TRBD1. This CDR3 region has 20 residues. Looked up from germline, CDR1 is LGHNA and CDR2 is YSLEER. Trimming cost V 5 bases and J 0 bases; bases outside gene matches: 18. The CDR3 region has the DNA TGCGCCAGCAGCGAACGGACGGGGCAGGGGGCTAGCAGCTCCTACAATGAGCAGTTCTTC. Translation gives CASSERTGQGASSSYNEQFF.

The chain carries TRBV5-8 and TRBJ2-2; 7 nucleotides agree with TRBD2. The germline CDR1 and CDR2 sequences are SGHTS and YDEGEE. Trimming removed 0 bases from V and 8 bases from J; junction bases left unmatched: 7. The CDR3 covers 15 residues. CDR3 DNA: TGTGCCAGCAGCTTGGGACACCAGCGGGGAGGGGAGCTGTTTTTT. Encoded protein: CASSLGHQRGGELFF. Combining the CDR3 with reference TRBV5-8 and TRBJ2-2 gives the whole variable domain EAGVTQSPTHLIKTRGQQATLRCSPISGHTSVYWYQQALGLGLQFLLWYDEGEERNRGNFPPRFSGRQFPNYSSELNVNALELEDSALYLCASSLGHQRGGELFFGEGSRLTVL.

This clone was observed at least ten times. V usage is TRBV6-4 and J usage is TRBJ2-5; 9 bases fit TRBD2. This CDR3 contains 13 residues. V was pared by 7 bases and J by 6 bases, with 6 bases of the junction left unmatched. The germline CDR1 and CDR2 sequences are MRHNA and SNTAGT. CDR3 sequence: CASNQRGEKTQYF. CDR3 nucleotide sequence: TGTGCCAGCAACCAGCGGGGGGAAAAGACCCAGTACTTC.

V usage is TRBV14 and J usage is TRBJ1-2; 8 bases match TRBD1. V lost 4 bases, J lost 2 bases, and 6 bases stayed unmatched. Germline V gene data show CDR1 as SGHDN and CDR2 as FVKESK. The length of the CDR3 is 15 residues. For the CDR3, the DNA is TGTGCCAGCAGCCGTTCGGGACAGGCCAACTATGGCTACACCTTC. Translating gives CASSRSGQANYGYTF.

This sequence joins TRBV7-6 and TRBJ2-3, with a possible D match to TRBD2 (6 bases). Per the germline V gene, CDR1 is SGHVS and CDR2 is FNYEAQ. There are 14 residues in the CDR3. Trimming shortened V by 2 bases and J by 4 bases, and 10 bases separated the two germline ends. CDR3 loop: CASSLSSVPDTQYF. The DNA for the CDR3 is TGTGCCAGCAGCTTATCTAGCGTACCAGATACGCAGTATTTT.

The chain combines TRBV27 with TRBJ2-5; 9 bases align to TRBD1. This CDR3 contains 15 residues. Germline values: CDR1 MNHEY, CDR2 SMNVEV (reference sequence). The V segment lost 5 bases and the J segment 5 bases; nucleotides outside the gene matches: 9. The CDR3 loop reads CASSPLQGARETQYF. CDR3 nucleotides: TGTGCCAGCAGTCCTTTACAGGGGGCACGGGAGACCCAGTACTTC.

The sample holds a few counts of this clone. The chain uses TRBV19 and TRBJ2-1; 8 positions agree with TRBD1. Germline CDR1 and CDR2: LNHDA and SQIVND (reference sequence). The ends lost 4 bases at V and 6 bases at J; junction bases unmatched: 8. The CDR3 has 15 amino acids. The CDR3 here is CASSTGTGEANEQFF. DNA for the CDR3: TGTGCCAGTAGTACCGGGACAGGAGAAGCCAATGAGCAGTTCTTC.

With regard to this clone: Distinct nucleotide sequences in the sample also encode this CDR3. The chain couples TRBV27 to TRBJ2-7; no clear D gene. Trimming shortened V by 5 bases and J by 2 bases, and 10 bases separated the two germline ends. The CDR3 has 13 residues. Germline V CDR1 and CDR2: MNHEY, SMNVEV (reference sequence). For the CDR3, the DNA is TGTGCCAGCAGTCCCGGGTTTCCCTACGAGCAGTACTTC. Translation: CASSPGFPYEQYF.

The V gene is TRBV19, the J gene TRBJ2-3; 7 bases align to TRBD2. The CDR3 sequence is 16 residues long. Germline V gene lookup returns CDR1 LNHDA and CDR2 SQIVND (reference sequence). After removal of 3 bases from V and 0 bases from J, the junction contained 6 bases not matched to a gene. This CDR3 is CASSMSGRGSTDTQYF. The CDR3 region has the DNA TGTGCCAGTAGTATGTCAGGGAGGGGAAGCACAGATACGCAGTATTTT.

The chain uses TRBV5-4 and TRBJ1-6, with D possibly being TRBD1 (5 bases). V lost 7 bases and J lost 7, with 15 bases in between. This CDR3 region has 14 residues. Germline assignment: CDR1 SGHNT and CDR2 YYREEE (reference sequence). The CDR3 DNA reads as TGTGCCAGCCATTTCATGGGGGGAAATTCACCCCTCCACTTT. Protein: CASHFMGGNSPLHF.

V gene TRBV4-3 combines with J gene TRBJ2-1, with 8 bases fitting TRBD2. The CDR3 extends over 15 amino acids. The germline CDR1 and CDR2 sequences are LGHNA and YSLEER. With V trimmed by 4 bases and J by 2 bases, 4 bases remained unmatched. The CDR3 bases are TGCGCCAGCAGCCGGGGACTAGAGACCTACAATGAGCAGTTCTTC. It yields the protein CASSRGLETYNEQFF.

The chain recombines TRBV28 with TRBJ1-2, with D perhaps matching TRBD1 (5 bases). The germline CDR1 and CDR2 sequences are MDHEN and SYDVKM. This CDR3 contains 16 residues. With 5 bases removed from V and 8 bases from J, the gap between germline ends came to 24 bases. CDR3 residues: CASSQAGESRGRGYTF. CDR3 DNA sequence: TGTGCCAGCAGTCAAGCGGGGGAGTCGAGGGGAAGGGGCTACACCTTC.

The genes are TRBV7-2 and TRBJ2-3, with 10 bases identical to TRBD2. The J segment lost 2 bases and the V segment lost 2 bases, leaving 4 bases of the junction unmatched. Per germline, CDR1 SGHTA and CDR2 FQGNSA. The CDR3 totals 16 residues. The CDR3 sequence: CASSLPTSGYTDTQYF. The CDR3 nucleotides read TGTGCCAGCAGCTTACCGACTAGCGGGTACACAGATACGCAGTATTTT.

This clone appeared once. The chain carries TRBV10-2 and TRBJ1-4; 8 nucleotides match TRBD1. The germline gives CDR1 WSHSY, CDR2 SAAADI. The length of the CDR3 is 20 residues. V trimming: 2 bases; J trimming: 3 bases; junction bases outside the gene matches: 17. Here the CDR3 reads CASSEGRGRRSGAPNEKLFF. CDR3 nucleotides: TGCGCCAGCAGTGAGGGCAGGGGGCGAAGATCGGGAGCCCCTAATGAAAAACTGTTTTTT.

This rearrangement joins TRBV5-5 to TRBJ1-3; no reliable D call. The CDR3 extends over 16 amino acids. Trimming stripped 1 base from V and 4 bases from J, with 15 bases between. CDR1 is SGHKS and CDR2 is YYEKEE in the germline V gene (reference sequence). CDR3 nucleotides: TGTGCCAGCAGCTTGAACCCGGCAGGTTGGGGAAACACCATATATTTT. This codes for CASSLNPAGWGNTIYF.

The CDR3 nucleotides read TGCGCCAGCAGTGAAGGGACAGTTAGCAATCAGCCCCAGCATTTT. Encoded protein: CASSEGTVSNQPQHF. The V call is TRBV10-1, the J call TRBJ1-5; 7 bases are a match to TRBD1. Germline-derived CDR1 and CDR2 are WNHNN and SYGVQD (reference sequence). The CDR3 has 15 residues. V shed 3 bases, J shed 0 bases, and the junction held 2 bases outside the gene matches.

The DNA of the CDR3 is TGTGCCAGCAGCTTGGTCGGGGGACCCTACGAGCAGTACTTC. Its translation is CASSLVGGPYEQYF. V is TRBV5-4 and J is TRBJ2-7; perhaps TRBD2 as D (6 bases). This CDR3 spans 14 amino acids. Germline V gene data show CDR1 as SGHNT and CDR2 as YYREEE (reference sequence). Trimming took 0 bases from V and 2 from J, leaving 9 bases between them.

The chain combines TRBV4-1 with TRBJ1-1; TRBD1 is a possible D gene (6 bases). The CDR3 runs to 17 residues. Trimming took off 0 bases at V and 0 bases at J, with 14 bases between the two ends. CDR1 and CDR2 from the germline V gene are MGHRA and YSYEKL. The CDR3 loop is CASSQEGGATMNTEAFF. The CDR3 DNA sequence: TGCGCCAGCAGCCAAGAGGGGGGGGCAACCATGAACACTGAAGCTTTCTTT.

V gene TRBV27 combines with J gene TRBJ2-7; tentative D call: TRBD1 (6 bases). Looked up from germline, CDR1 is MNHEY and CDR2 is SMNVEV (reference sequence). Trimming left V 4 bases short and J 3 bases short, with 19 bases between. The CDR3 totals 16 residues. CDR3 loop: CASSSVQGSKFYEQYF. CDR3 in DNA: TGTGCCAGCAGTTCGGTACAGGGAAGTAAGTTCTACGAGCAGTACTTC.

The chain employs TRBV19 and TRBJ2-5; 7 bases map to TRBD2. Per germline, CDR1 LNHDA and CDR2 SQIVND (reference sequence). The CDR3 contains 15 residues. V shed 5 bases, J shed 5 bases, and the junction held 11 bases outside the gene matches. The CDR3 is CASSPRAGDGETQYF. For the CDR3, the DNA is TGTGCCAGTAGTCCAAGGGCGGGGGATGGGGAGACCCAGTACTTC.

This clone appeared a few times. The V gene is TRBV27, the J gene TRBJ2-2, with a tentative D call TRBD2 (5 bases). The CDR3 is 14 amino acids. Germline assignment: CDR1 MNHEY and CDR2 SMNVEV (reference sequence). Trimming took off 7 bases at V and 0 bases at J, with 9 bases between the two ends. The CDR3 region is CASTGLPNTGELFF. The CDR3 coding sequence is TGTGCCAGCACCGGACTCCCGAACACCGGGGAGCTGTTTTTT.

This clone appeared once. The V call is TRBV7-2, the J call TRBJ1-5; 9 bases map to TRBD1. CDR3 length: 16 residues. Germline V gives CDR1 SGHTA, CDR2 FQGNSA. J gave up 5 bases and V 5 bases, and 10 bases lay outside the gene matches. CDR3 in amino acids: CASSQTGGRGDQPQHF. As DNA, the CDR3 is TGTGCCAGCAGCCAGACAGGGGGGAGGGGGGATCAGCCCCAGCATTTT. The full variable domain, its missing parts supplied by reference TRBV7-2 and TRBJ1-5, is GAGVSQSPSNKVTEKGKDVELRCDPISGHTALYWYRQSLGQGLEFLIYFQGNSAPDKSGLPSDRFSAERTGGSVSTLTIQRTQQEDSAVYLCASSQTGGRGDQPQHFGDGTRLSIL.

The chain employs TRBV28 and TRBJ1-1, with a weak D call TRBD1 (6 bases). The V end lost 4 bases, the J end lost 4 bases, and 16 bases lay between the germline ends. The germline CDR1 and CDR2 sequences are MDHEN and SYDVKM. The CDR3 sequence is 15 residues long. CDR3 sequence (DNA): TGTGCCAGCAGTTCCCTCGGGGGGCTGAGCACTGAAGCTTTCTTT. This sequence encodes CASSSLGGLSTEAFF.